This TCR beta chain was captured in a study of vaccination effects on CD4 cells after COVID-19. This clone occurred a few times. What it binds is unknown. CD4+ T cell isolation took place after about nine days of culture. Participants were vaccinated with two doses of either the BNT162b2 or mRNA-1273 vaccine. Germline V gene sequence: CDR1 MNHNY, CDR2 SVGAGI (reference sequence). The CDR3 contains 13 residues. V lost 5 bases and J 2 bases, leaving 9 bases between the germline ends. Sequenced by immunoSEQ multiplex PCR; TCRdb stores in-frame clones only, minus some. The sample has about 73,000 clones, less than 75% seen once; the top ten hold less than 2.5%.

The V gene is TRBV6-6, the J gene TRBJ1-2, with D maybe TRBD1 (5 bases). Sequenced here: CD4+ T cells from PBMCs cultured without peptide, sampled after COVID-19 vaccination. The origin of this receptor is a human donor who received a COVID-19 vaccine. The CDR3 loop reads CASSPDRNYGYTF. The CDR3 nucleotides read TGTGCCAGCAGTCCCGACAGAAACTATGGCTACACCTTC.